The next 6 T cell receptor beta chains were all read from a single sample in a study of blood T cell repertoires in COVID-19. Clones were read by immunoSEQ multiplex PCR, and TCRdb kept only the in-frame ones, dropping some. The sample lists under 130,000 clones, 84% occurring once. Source material: peripheral blood. All receptors derive from a human donor in a cohort sampled during active or convalescent COVID-19.

V gene TRBV12-5 combines with J gene TRBJ2-5; maybe TRBD2 (6 bases). Trimming shortened V by 4 bases and J by 5 bases, and 14 bases separated the two germline ends. In germline, CDR1 is LGHNT, CDR2 FRNRAP. The CDR3 is 14 amino acids. CDR3 DNA: TGTGCTAGTGGTTCACCAGCGGGTGGGGAGACCCAGTACTTC. It encodes CASGSPAGGETQYF. Full variable domain (missing parts from reference TRBV12-5 and TRBJ2-5): DARVTQTPRHKVTEMGQEVTMRCQPILGHNTVFWYRQTMMQGLELLAYFRNRAPLDDSGMPKDRFSAEMPDATLATLKIQPSEPRDSAVYFCASGSPAGGETQYFGPGTRLLVL.

The chain links TRBV9 to TRBJ2-7; 8 positions match TRBD2. Per the germline V gene, CDR1 is SGDLS and CDR2 is YYNGEE. With 0 bases clipped from V and 2 bases from J, the junction kept 4 bases outside the gene matches. This CDR3 is 15 amino acids long. The CDR3 loop is CASSVGGGTPYEQYF. CDR3 DNA: TGTGCCAGCAGCGTAGGCGGGGGGACCCCCTACGAGCAGTACTTC.

This sequence joins TRBV6-5 and TRBJ1-5, with D tentatively TRBD1 (5 bases). The CDR3 has 13 residues. The germline V gene encodes CDR1 MNHEY and CDR2 SVGAGI. Deletions cut 5 bases from V and 6 bases from J, with 11 bases between. The CDR3 bases are TGTGCCAGCAGTACGGGGGACCGTCAGCCCCAGCATTTT. Translating gives CASSTGDRQPQHF.

The CDR3 protein is CASSRDYWGGETQYF. DNA of the CDR3: TGTGCCAGCAGCCGGGACTATTGGGGGGGTGAGACCCAGTACTTC. This chain uses TRBV14 with TRBJ2-5; 7 bases are shared with TRBD2. The CDR3 consists of 15 residues. V trimming: 4 bases; J trimming: 5 bases; junction bases outside the gene matches: 10. Germline V gives CDR1 SGHDN, CDR2 FVKESK.

CDR3 loop: CASSKTEARGYTF. CDR3 nucleotides: TGTGCCAGCAGCAAGACGGAGGCCCGTGGCTACACCTTC. This chain links TRBV11-3 with TRBJ1-2, with D unclear. CDR1 and CDR2 (germline): SGHNT, YENEEA. The CDR3 length is 13 residues. The V gene lost 5 bases and the J gene lost 7 bases, with 14 bases spanning the gap.

The chain couples TRBV6-5 to TRBJ1-3, with 7 bases fitting TRBD1. This CDR3 has 15 residues. Unmatched junction bases numbered 8, after V lost 6 bases and J lost 3 bases. CDR1 and CDR2 (germline): MNHEY, SVGAGI. Written as DNA, the CDR3 is TGTGCCAGCAGGGCGACAGGGACCTATGGAAACACCATATATTTT. Amino acid sequence: CASRATGTYGNTIYF.